These T cell receptor beta chains were read from a single sample in a study of Ad26.COV2.S vaccination and SARS-CoV-2 variants. Profiling relied on immunoSEQ multiplex PCR, and the TCRdb table lists in-frame clones only, not all of them. The sample gives around 450,000 clones, approximately 88% of which show up once; less than 4% is in the top ten. The specimen comprised peripheral blood, sampled in a trial of Ad26.COV2.S vaccine versus placebo. These receptor sequences come from a person aged 18 to 59 who received the Ad26.COV2.S COVID-19 vaccine or a placebo. Each CDR3 is given with its conserved first and last residue. The D gene is left open where the match is weak.

V gene,D gene,J gene,CDR3 DNA,CDR3 protein
TRBV7-8,.,TRBJ2-5,TGTGCCAGCAGAACCGACAGGACCGAGACCCAGTACTTC,CASRTDRTETQYF
TRBV27,.,TRBJ2-3,TGTGCCAGCAGTTCGTTCGGGCCTAGCACAGATACGCAGTATTTT,CASSSFGPSTDTQYF
TRBV30,.,TRBJ2-3,TGTGCCTGGAGTTTGGGCACAGATACGCAGTATTTT,CAWSLGTDTQYF
TRBV6-5,.,TRBJ1-2,TGTGCCAGCAGCCGACTTCGGAGCTATGGCTACACCTTC,CASSRLRSYGYTF
TRBV6-5,.,TRBJ1-5,TGTGCCAGCAGTTACTCGAGAACGGGGCAGCCCCAGCATTTT,CASSYSRTGQPQHF
TRBV2,.,TRBJ2-1,TGTGCCAGCAACGATGGGAATGAGCAGTTCTTC,CASNDGNEQFF
TRBV19,TRBD1,TRBJ2-1,TGTGCCAGTAGTATCGTCCACCGGGACAGGGGAGTGAATGAGCAGTTCTTC,CASSIVHRDRGVNEQFF
TRBV10-3,TRBD2,TRBJ2-1,TGTGCCATCAGCGCCCCCGGGACTAGGAGCTCCTACAATGAGCAGTTCTTC,CAISAPGTRSSYNEQFF
TRBV7-9,TRBD1,TRBJ2-7,TGTGCCAGCAGCATCGGACAGGGGGGCGAGCAGTACTTC,CASSIGQGGEQYF
TRBV27,TRBD1,TRBJ2-5,TGTGCCAGCAGTTTAAGTCATGGGCAGGGGGAGTTCCAGTACTTC,CASSLSHGQGEFQYF
TRBV4-1,.,TRBJ2-7,TGCGCCAGCAGCCAAGTCCAGCCCGGGGACTACGAGCAGTACTTC,CASSQVQPGDYEQYF